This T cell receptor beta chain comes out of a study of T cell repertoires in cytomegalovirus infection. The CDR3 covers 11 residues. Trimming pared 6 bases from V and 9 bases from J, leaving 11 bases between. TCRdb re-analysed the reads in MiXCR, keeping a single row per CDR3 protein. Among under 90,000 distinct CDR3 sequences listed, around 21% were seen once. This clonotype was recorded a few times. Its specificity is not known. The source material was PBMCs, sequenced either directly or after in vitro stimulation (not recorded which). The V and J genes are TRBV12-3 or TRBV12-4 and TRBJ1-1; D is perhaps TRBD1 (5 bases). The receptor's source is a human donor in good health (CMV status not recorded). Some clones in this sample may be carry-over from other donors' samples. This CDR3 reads CASSPRTKAFF. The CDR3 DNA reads TGTGCCAGCAGCCCTCGGACAAAAGCTTTCTTT.